What follows are 18 T cell receptor beta chains derived from one specimen sequenced in a study of blood T cell repertoires in COVID-19 (dated by TCRdb to 2018 to 2021). Library creation used the immunoSEQ multiplex PCR assay. TCRdb limited this immuneACCESS table to in-frame rearrangements with V and J called. A share of clones is missing; checked studies link under half to unresolved V genes, and the rest is unexplained. Across this sample there are about 120,000 clones, with roughly 90% seen only once. Roughly 4.7% of the sample goes to the ten largest clones. Sequenced input: peripheral blood. Every receptor here comes from a man aged 40-49 years with acute or convalescent COVID-19.

The V call is TRBV7-9, the J call TRBJ2-7; 7 nucleotides line up with TRBD1. The CDR3 sequence is 13 residues long. J gave up 3 bases and V 5 bases, and 4 bases lay outside the gene matches. Germline V gene lookup returns CDR1 SEHNR and CDR2 FQNEAQ (reference sequence). The CDR3 loop is CASSPGTVYEQYF. The CDR3 nucleotides read TGTGCCAGCAGCCCCGGGACAGTCTACGAGCAGTACTTC.

This clone has more than one count but fewer than ten. The chain couples TRBV30 to TRBJ1-3; D gene ambiguous. This CDR3 contains 13 residues. Germline assignment: CDR1 GTSNPN and CDR2 SVGIG (reference sequence). Trimming left V 0 bases short and J 3 bases short, with 6 bases between. The CDR3 sequence is CAWSVAGGNTIYF. DNA for the CDR3: TGTGCCTGGAGTGTGGCAGGTGGAAACACCATATATTTT.

V and J are TRBV15 and TRBJ1-5, with TRBD1 matching 7 bases. V shed 1 base, J shed 2 bases, and the junction held 5 bases outside the gene matches. This CDR3 has 16 amino acids. Germline CDR1 reads LNHNV; CDR2 reads YYDKDF (reference sequence). The CDR3 spells CATSRGGGAGNQPQHF. The CDR3 coding sequence is TGTGCCACCAGCAGAGGAGGGGGCGCGGGCAATCAGCCCCAGCATTTT. Filled out from reference TRBV15 and TRBJ1-5, the complete variable domain reads DAMVIQNPRYQVTQFGKPVTLSCSQTLNHNVMYWYQQKSSQAPKLLFHYYDKDFNNEADTPDNFQSRRPNTSFCFLDIRSPGLGDTAMYLCATSRGGGAGNQPQHFGDGTRLSIL.

This chain joins TRBV6-6 and TRBJ2-7, with 7 bases matching TRBD1. Germline loops: CDR1 MNHNY, CDR2 SVGAGI (reference sequence). This CDR3 comprises 17 residues. J gave up 0 bases and V 5 bases, and 13 bases lay outside the gene matches. CDR3 protein: CASSPPGQILFSYEQYF. The CDR3 DNA sequence: TGTGCCAGCAGTCCTCCGGGACAGATACTCTTCTCCTACGAGCAGTACTTC.

The J gene is TRBJ1-2, the V gene TRBV6-4; no reliable D call. CDR1 is MRHNA and CDR2 is SNTAGT in the germline V gene. V dropped 6 bases and J dropped 3 bases, with 14 bases sitting between them. The length of the CDR3 is 14 residues. Here the CDR3 DNA reads TGTGCCAGCAGGAGGATCTGGCCGTACTATGGCTACACCTTC. It codes for CASRRIWPYYGYTF.

V is TRBV18 and J is TRBJ2-2, with TRBD1 identical over 7 bases. J lost 2 bases, V lost 1 base, and 1 base had no gene match. This CDR3 has 15 amino acids. Germline V lookup: CDR1 KGHSH, CDR2 LQKENI. The CDR3 region is CASSPRTGNTGELFF. The CDR3 coding sequence is TGTGCCAGCTCACCACGGACAGGCAACACCGGGGAGCTGTTTTTT. The full variable domain, completed using reference TRBV18 and TRBJ2-2, is NAGVMQNPRHLVRRRGQEARLRCSPMKGHSHVYWYRQLPEEGLKFMVYLQKENIIDESGMPKERFSAEFPKEGPSILRIQQVVRGDSAAYFCASSPRTGNTGELFFGEGSRLTVL.

The V call is TRBV15, the J call TRBJ2-1; D unresolved. CDR3 length equals 13 residues. Looked up from germline, CDR1 is LNHNV and CDR2 is YYDKDF (reference sequence). Trimming pared 0 bases from V and 10 bases from J, leaving 10 bases between. The CDR3 spells CATSRDPTSEQFF. CDR3 DNA: TGTGCCACCAGCAGAGATCCAACGAGCGAGCAGTTCTTC. The full variable domain, its missing parts supplied by reference TRBV15 and TRBJ2-1, is DAMVIQNPRYQVTQFGKPVTLSCSQTLNHNVMYWYQQKSSQAPKLLFHYYDKDFNNEADTPDNFQSRRPNTSFCFLDIRSPGLGDTAMYLCATSRDPTSEQFFGPGTRLTVL.

This chain joins TRBV9 and TRBJ2-3; 11 bases map to TRBD2. V lost 0 bases, J lost 9 bases, and 6 bases stayed unmatched. CDR1 is SGDLS and CDR2 is YYNGEE in the germline V gene. CDR3 size: 15 residues. This CDR3 is CASSVGGSGRDTQYF. Written as DNA, the CDR3 is TGTGCCAGCAGCGTAGGGGGTAGCGGGAGGGACACGCAGTATTTT.

A single count supports this clone. J is TRBJ2-1 and V is TRBV5-1; 10 bases are shared with TRBD2. V gave up 3 bases and J gave up 5 bases; unmatched junction bases: 5. The CDR3 has 15 residues. Germline-derived CDR1 and CDR2 are SGHRS and YFSETQ. The CDR3 reads CASSSDTSGNNEQFF. The CDR3, as DNA: TGCGCCAGCAGCTCCGACACTAGCGGGAACAATGAGCAGTTCTTC.

This clone was observed many times. CDR3 sequence reads: CASTSDNTYEQYF. For the CDR3, the DNA is TGCGCCAGCACCTCGGACAATACCTACGAGCAGTACTTC. The chain carries TRBV5-1 and TRBJ2-7; the D gene is possibly TRBD1 (5 bases). Trimming shortened V by 6 bases and J by 2 bases, and 12 bases separated the two germline ends. This CDR3 region has 13 residues. Germline CDR1 reads SGHRS; CDR2 reads YFSETQ.

This sequence joins TRBV27 and TRBJ1-4; TRBD1 aligns across 8 bases. V shed 6 bases, J shed 3 bases, and the junction held 3 bases outside the gene matches. The CDR3 totals 14 residues. The germline V gene has CDR1 MNHEY and CDR2 SMNVEV (reference sequence). The CDR3 region is CASRPTGANEKLFF. In DNA, the CDR3 is TGTGCCAGCAGACCGACAGGGGCTAATGAAAAACTGTTTTTT.

There are a few counts of this clone. V is TRBV12-5 and J is TRBJ2-3, with TRBD2 matching over 14 bases. The germline CDR1 and CDR2 sequences are LGHNT and FRNRAP. After removal of 6 bases from V and 2 bases from J, the junction contained 4 bases not matched to a gene. This CDR3 has 16 residues. CDR3 protein: CASGWTSGGSTDTQYF. The CDR3 region has the DNA TGTGCTAGTGGATGGACTAGCGGGGGGTCCACAGATACGCAGTATTTT.

J is TRBJ1-2 and V is TRBV6-5, with 8 bases aligning to TRBD1. CDR1 and CDR2 from the germline V gene are MNHEY and SVGAGI. The CDR3 is made up of 15 amino acids. The trim removed 8 bases at V and 8 bases at J, leaving 16 bases unmatched. The chain's CDR3 is CASSRDVTGDFGYTF. CDR3 in DNA: TGTGCCAGCTCTCGCGACGTGACAGGGGATTTCGGCTACACCTTC.

This chain links TRBV19 with TRBJ2-2; perhaps TRBD1 as D (5 bases). The CDR3 runs to 18 residues. Trimming left V 4 bases short and J 0 bases short, with 18 bases between. CDR1 is LNHDA and CDR2 is SQIVND in the germline V gene (reference sequence). The chain's CDR3 is CASSNPIGAGSNTGELFF. The CDR3 DNA reads as TGTGCCAGTAGTAACCCTATTGGGGCTGGATCGAACACCGGGGAGCTGTTTTTT.

CDR3 bases: TGTGCCAGCTCACCACCGAGGGAAGAGACCCAGTACTTC. Translation gives CASSPPREETQYF. V is TRBV18 and J is TRBJ2-5, with D possibly matching TRBD2 (5 bases). V was clipped by 0 bases and J by 3 bases, with 5 bases between them. There are 13 residues in the CDR3. Germline-derived CDR1 and CDR2 are KGHSH and LQKENI.

This clone has only one observation. CDR3 nucleotide sequence: TGTGCCAGCAGCTGGGACAGCTACGAGCAGTACTTC. Translating it yields CASSWDSYEQYF. The V gene is TRBV5-4, the J gene TRBJ2-7, with 7 bases lining up with TRBD1. This CDR3 has 12 residues. V was pared by 3 bases and J by 3 bases, with 0 bases of the junction left unmatched. CDR1 is SGHNT and CDR2 is YYREEE in the germline V gene (reference sequence).

In this sample, this clone turned up a few times. The chain has TRBV5-1 and TRBJ1-1, with D uncertain. The CDR3 is made up of 13 amino acids. Trimming removed 1 base from V and 0 bases from J, with 4 bases in between. The germline CDR1 and CDR2 sequences are SGHRS and YFSETQ. The CDR3 sequence: CASSLTLNTEAFF. The DNA for the CDR3 is TGCGCCAGCAGCTTGACTCTGAACACTGAAGCTTTCTTT. Drawing the rest from reference TRBV5-1 and TRBJ1-1, the complete variable domain is KAGVTQTPRYLIKTRGQQVTLSCSPISGHRSVSWYQQTPGQGLQFLFEYFSETQRNKGNFPGRFSGRQFSNSRSEMNVSTLELGDSALYLCASSLTLNTEAFFGQGTRLTVV.

The chain combines TRBV6-4 with TRBJ2-3, with unresolved D. CDR3 size: 13 residues. Per germline, CDR1 MRHNA and CDR2 SNTAGT. The V and J ends lost 2 bases and 2 bases respectively, with 5 bases between them. In nucleotides, the CDR3 is TGTGCCAGCAGTGACGACAACACAGATACGCAGTATTTT. Its translation is CASSDDNTDTQYF.